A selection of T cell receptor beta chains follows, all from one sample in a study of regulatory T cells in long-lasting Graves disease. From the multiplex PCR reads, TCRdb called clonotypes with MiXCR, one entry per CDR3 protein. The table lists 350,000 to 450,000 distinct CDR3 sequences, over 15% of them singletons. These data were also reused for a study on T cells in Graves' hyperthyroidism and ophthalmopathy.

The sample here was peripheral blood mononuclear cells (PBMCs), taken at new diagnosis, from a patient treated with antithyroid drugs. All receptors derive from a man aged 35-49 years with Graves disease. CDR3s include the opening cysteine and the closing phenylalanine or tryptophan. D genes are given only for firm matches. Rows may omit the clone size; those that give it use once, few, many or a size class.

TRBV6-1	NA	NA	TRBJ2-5	CASTSGLQETQYF	TGTGCCAGCACCTCCGGGCTCCAAGAGACCCAGTACTTC
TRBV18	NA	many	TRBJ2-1	CASSPGGHEEQFF	TGTGCCAGCTCACCGGGGGGGCATGAGGAGCAGTTCTTC
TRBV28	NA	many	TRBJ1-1	CASSFSLRAFF	TGTGCCAGCAGTTTCTCTCTGCGGGCTTTCTTT
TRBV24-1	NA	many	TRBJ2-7	CATSDPASYEQYF	TGTGCCACCAGTGATCCGGCCTCCTACGAGCAGTACTTC
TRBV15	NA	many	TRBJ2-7	CATSREGLYSYEQYF	TGTGCCACCAGCAGAGAAGGGCTCTATTCCTACGAGCAGTACTTC
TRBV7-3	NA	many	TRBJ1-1	CASSLRRGTEAFF	TGTGCCAGCAGCTTACGAAGGGGCACTGAAGCTTTCTTT
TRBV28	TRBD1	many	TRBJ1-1	CASSLPGGGVYTEAFF	TGTGCCAGCAGCTTGCCGGGAGGGGGCGTTTACACTGAAGCTTTCTTT
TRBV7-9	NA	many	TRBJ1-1	CASSYQGNTEAFF	TGTGCCAGCAGCTATCAGGGGAACACTGAAGCTTTCTTT
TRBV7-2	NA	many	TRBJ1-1	CASSLGRAVTEAFF	TGTGCCAGCAGCTTAGGCAGGGCGGTCACTGAAGCTTTCTTT
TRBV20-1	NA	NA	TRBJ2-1	CSARMVPGTYNEQFF	TGCAGTGCTAGAATGGTCCCAGGAACCTACAATGAGCAGTTCTTC
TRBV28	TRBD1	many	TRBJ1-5	CASSQLATGGYQPQHF	TGTGCCAGCAGCCAACTCGCGACAGGGGGTTATCAGCCCCAGCATTTT
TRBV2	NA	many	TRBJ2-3	CAASNLTDTQYF	TGTGCCGCCAGCAACCTCACAGATACGCAGTATTTT
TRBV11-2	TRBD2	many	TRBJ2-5	CASSLEVGRGTQYF	TGTGCCAGCAGCTTAGAAGTGGGGAGGGGGACCCAGTACTTC
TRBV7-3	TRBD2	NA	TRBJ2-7	CASSLAGGPEQYF	TGTGCCAGCAGCTTAGCGGGGGGGCCCGAGCAGTACTTC
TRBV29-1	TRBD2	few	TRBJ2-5	CSVVGRGGLETQYF	TGCAGCGTTGTCGGGCGGGGGGGTTTAGAGACCCAGTACTTC
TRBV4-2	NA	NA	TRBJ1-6	CASSQEAGSYNSPLHF	TGTGCCAGCAGCCAAGAAGCGGGATCCTATAATTCACCCCTCCACTTT
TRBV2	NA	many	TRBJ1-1	CASRATGVRLGENTEAFF	TGTGCCAGCAGGGCCACAGGTGTCAGATTAGGGGAGAACACTGAAGCTTTCTTT
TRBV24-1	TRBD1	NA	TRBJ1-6	CATSDLGTANSPLHF	TGTGCCACCAGTGATTTGGGGACAGCTAATTCACCCCTCCACTTT
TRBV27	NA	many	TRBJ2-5	CASRKQGNRETQYF	TGTGCCAGCAGGAAGCAGGGTAATAGGGAGACCCAGTACTTC
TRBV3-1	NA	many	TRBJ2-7	CASSQQGNSYEQYF	TGTGCCAGCAGCCAACAGGGTAACTCCTACGAGCAGTACTTC
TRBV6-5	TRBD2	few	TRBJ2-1	CASSFAGAYNEQFF	TGTGCCAGCAGTTTTGCGGGGGCCTACAATGAGCAGTTCTTC
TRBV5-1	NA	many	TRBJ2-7	CASSLAGRGYEQYF	TGCGCCAGCAGCTTGGCCGGGCGAGGCTACGAGCAGTACTTC
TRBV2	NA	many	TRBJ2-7	CASSEAGREQYF	TGTGCCAGCAGTGAAGCGGGGCGGGAGCAGTACTTC
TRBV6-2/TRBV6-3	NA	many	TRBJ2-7	CASSYLAPFQNYEQYF	TGTGCCAGCAGTTACCTAGCTCCTTTCCAAAACTACGAGCAGTACTTC
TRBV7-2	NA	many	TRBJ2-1	CASAVNWGDEQFF	TGTGCCAGCGCAGTAAACTGGGGGGACGAGCAGTTCTTC
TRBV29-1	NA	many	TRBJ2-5	CSVGGFQETQYF	TGCAGCGTTGGTGGATTCCAAGAGACCCAGTACTTC
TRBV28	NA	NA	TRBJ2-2	CASSLKVGNTGELFF	TGTGCCAGCAGTTTGAAGGTCGGGAACACCGGGGAGCTGTTTTTT
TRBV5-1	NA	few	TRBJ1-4	CASSPTRNSATNEKLFF	TGCGCCAGCAGCCCCACACGAAACTCAGCAACTAATGAAAAACTGTTTTTT
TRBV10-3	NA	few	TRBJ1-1	CAISEPTRRAFF	TGTGCCATCAGTGAACCGACCCGCCGGGCTTTCTTT
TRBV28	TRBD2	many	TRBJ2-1	CASSLWGGRAYNEQFF	TGTGCCAGCAGTTTATGGGGAGGGAGGGCCTACAATGAGCAGTTCTTC
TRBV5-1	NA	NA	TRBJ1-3	CASSFGVSGNTIYF	TGCGCCAGCAGCTTTGGAGTTTCTGGAAACACCATATATTTT
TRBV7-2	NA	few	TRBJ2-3	CASSLAGPPGDTQYF	TGTGCCAGCAGCTTAGCCGGGCCCCCCGGAGATACGCAGTATTTT
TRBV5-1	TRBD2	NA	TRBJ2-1	CASSFSGSFNEQFF	TGCGCCAGCAGCTTTAGCGGGAGTTTCAATGAGCAGTTCTTC
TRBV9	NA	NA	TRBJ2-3	CASSVAGGGLTDTQYF	TGTGCCAGCAGCGTAGCTGGGGGAGGACTCACAGATACGCAGTATTTT
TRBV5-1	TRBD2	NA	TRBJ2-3	CASSLGSGAPDTQYF	TGCGCCAGCAGCTTGGGAAGCGGGGCTCCAGATACGCAGTATTTT
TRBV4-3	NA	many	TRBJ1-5	CASSHDRGNQPQHF	TGCGCCAGCAGCCACGACCGAGGCAATCAGCCCCAGCATTTT
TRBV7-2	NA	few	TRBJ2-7	CASSPTPGYEQYF	TGTGCCAGCAGCCCTACCCCAGGGTACGAGCAGTACTTC